The following is a T cell receptor (beta chain) sequence with its context. Under the authors' procedure: It was from reference gene primer amplification that nucleated cell counts were estimated. Libraries were prepared by immunoSEQ multiplex PCR; TCRdb keeps only in-frame clonotypes and omits some of them. The DNA was the basis for D and trimming; V, J and clone size are from that table. The table has 95,000 to 100,000 clones, roughly 85% seen once; the top ten hold more than 1.5%. The data derive from a study of blood T cell repertoires in COVID-19. About the study: Specimens from acute and convalescent COVID-19 originated in the United States, Italy and Spain. The cDNA or gDNA used as material had been derived from T cells, B-cell-depleted T cells, or PBMCs.

Per the germline V gene, CDR1 is SGHVS and CDR2 is FQNEAQ. The CDR3 has 14 residues. J gave up 1 base and V 7 bases, and 6 bases lay outside the gene matches. J is TRBJ2-5 and V is TRBV7-8; 7 bases match TRBD2. This receptor was taken from an older woman with active or convalescent COVID-19. Sequenced: peripheral blood. The CDR3 coding sequence is TGTGCCAGCACTTTGGGGGAGGGCCAAGAGACCCAGTACTTC. It encodes CASTLGEGQETQYF.